This T cell receptor beta chain was recorded in a study of PD-L1 blockade in urothelial cancer. The V gene lost 2 bases and the J gene lost 5 bases, with 15 bases spanning the gap. CDR1 and CDR2 (germline): LGHNA, YSLEER. The CDR3 has 16 residues. Overall study findings and caveats: Where pretreatment blood TCR clonality fell below the median, better survival was predicted.

This sample's time point: peripheral blood 6 weeks after treatment start. It was locally advanced or metastatic urothelial carcinoma that patients had. Pretreatment and on-treatment blood mononuclear cell samples were taken, totaling between 1 and 8 time points per patient. In regard to this clone: As yet, its antigen is unknown.

Data came from immunoSEQ multiplex PCR; TCRdb stores just in-frame clones and leaves some out. The sample lists 25,000 to 35,000 clones, 79% occurring once. This clonotype originated in a man between 65 and 79 years old with urothelial cancer. Sequencing used PBMCs, obtained around atezolizumab (anti-PD-L1) treatment. This chain links TRBV4-3 with TRBJ2-2; D is possibly TRBD1 (6 bases). CDR3 DNA: TGCGCCAGCAGCCAAAATCCCCGGCAGGGGACCGGGGAGCTGTTTTTT. As protein: CASSQNPRQGTGELFF.